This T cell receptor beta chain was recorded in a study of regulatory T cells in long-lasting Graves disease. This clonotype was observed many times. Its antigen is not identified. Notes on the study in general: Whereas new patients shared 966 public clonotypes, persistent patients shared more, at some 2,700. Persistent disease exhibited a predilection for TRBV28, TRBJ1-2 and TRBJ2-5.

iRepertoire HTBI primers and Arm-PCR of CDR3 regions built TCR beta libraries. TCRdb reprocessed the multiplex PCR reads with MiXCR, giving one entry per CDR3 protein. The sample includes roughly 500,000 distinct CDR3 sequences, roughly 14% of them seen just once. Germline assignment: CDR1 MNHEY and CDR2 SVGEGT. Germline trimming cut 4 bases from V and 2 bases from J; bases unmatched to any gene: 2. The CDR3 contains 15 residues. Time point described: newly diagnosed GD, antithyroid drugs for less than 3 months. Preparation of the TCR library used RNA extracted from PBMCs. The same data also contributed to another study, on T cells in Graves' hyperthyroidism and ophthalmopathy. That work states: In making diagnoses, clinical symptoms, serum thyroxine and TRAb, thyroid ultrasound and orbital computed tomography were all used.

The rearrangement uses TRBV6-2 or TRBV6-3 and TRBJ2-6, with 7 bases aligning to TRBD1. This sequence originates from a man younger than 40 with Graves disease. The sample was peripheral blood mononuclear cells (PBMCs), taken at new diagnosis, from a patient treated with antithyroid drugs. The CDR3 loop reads CASSSGTAGANVLTF. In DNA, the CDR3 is TGTGCCAGCAGTTCGGGGACAGCTGGGGCCAACGTCCTGACTTTC.